This T cell receptor (beta chain) comes out of a study of T cells after yellow fever vaccination. The wider study: Those fractions that held only low numbers of cells were prepared using the SMART-Seq v4 Ultra Low Input RNA kit. General observations from the study: Repertoires obtained by FACS sorting could include abundant clonotypes that entered as contaminants from the bulk population. Booster sampling recovered most clones from primary vaccination (under 97% CD4, roughly 90% CD8). Although the secondary response was weaker, it peaked faster, at day 5 versus 15.

TCRdb re-called the 5' RACE reads with MiXCR, one entry per CDR3 protein. The repertoire holds some 350,000 distinct CDR3 sequences, with roughly 8.7% as singletons. Worth noting for this clonotype: Its antigen is unidentified.

Source: PBMCs, taken on the day of the first yellow fever vaccination. This receptor was identified in a man between 18 and 35 years old who received the YFV17D yellow fever vaccine.

The CDR3 spells CSVEGTDTDTQYF. The CDR3 DNA reads TGCAGCGTTGAGGGGACAGACACAGATACGCAGTATTTT. The chain uses TRBV29-1 and TRBJ2-3; 7 bases match TRBD1. After removal of 3 bases from V and 2 bases from J, the junction contained 2 bases not matched to a gene. The V gene's germline CDR1 is SQVTM and CDR2 ANQGSEA. The CDR3 covers 13 residues.